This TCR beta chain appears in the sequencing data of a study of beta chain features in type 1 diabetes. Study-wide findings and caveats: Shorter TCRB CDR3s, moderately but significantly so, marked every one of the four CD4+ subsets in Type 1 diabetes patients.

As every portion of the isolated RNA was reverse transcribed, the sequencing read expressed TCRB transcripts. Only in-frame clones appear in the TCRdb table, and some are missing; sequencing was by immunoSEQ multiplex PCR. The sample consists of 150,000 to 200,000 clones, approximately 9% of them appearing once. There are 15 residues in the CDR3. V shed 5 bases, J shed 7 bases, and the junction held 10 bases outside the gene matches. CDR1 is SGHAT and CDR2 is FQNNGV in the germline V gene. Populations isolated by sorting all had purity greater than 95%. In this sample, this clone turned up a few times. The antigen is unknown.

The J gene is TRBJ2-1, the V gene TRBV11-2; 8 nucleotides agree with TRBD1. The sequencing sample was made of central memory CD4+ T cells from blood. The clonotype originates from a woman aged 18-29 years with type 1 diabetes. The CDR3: CASSTGQGHPNEQFF. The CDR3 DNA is TGTGCCAGCAGCACTGGACAGGGCCACCCGAATGAGCAGTTCTTC.